One sample yielded the 20 T cell receptor beta chains listed below, sequenced in a study of regulatory T cells in long-lasting Graves disease. With iRepertoire HTBI primers and Arm-PCR of CDR3 regions, TCR beta libraries were built. TCRdb passed the multiplex PCR reads through MiXCR, listing each CDR3 protein once. The profile shows roughly 520,000 distinct CDR3 sequences, 12% of them singletons. This sample's time point: newly diagnosed GD, antithyroid drugs for less than 3 months. PBMCs were the source of the RNA used for TCR sequencing. This sample was shared with a second study, whose subject was T cells in Graves' hyperthyroidism and ophthalmopathy.

Sequencing used peripheral blood mononuclear cells (PBMCs), obtained at new diagnosis, from a patient treated with antithyroid drugs. The receptor set was obtained from a woman in her twenties or thirties with Graves disease.

This clonotype was recorded once. The chain recombines TRBV2 with TRBJ2-1; 12 bases are a match to TRBD1. The germline CDR1 and CDR2 sequences are SNHLY and FYNNEI. The CDR3 extends over 15 amino acids. J gave up 6 bases and V 7 bases, and 7 bases lay outside the gene matches. The CDR3 DNA reads as TGTGCCAGCACGACCTGGGACAGGGGGCGCAATGAGCAGTTCTTC. As protein: CASTTWDRGRNEQFF.

This clonotype was observed a few times. The chain links TRBV20-1 to TRBJ2-5; D may match TRBD1 or TRBD2 (5 bases each). Germline V gene data show CDR1 as DFQATT and CDR2 as SNEGSKA (reference sequence). CDR3 length: 12 residues. V shed 8 bases and J shed 2 bases, with 12 bases lying between them. CDR3: CSSTGGQETQYF. The DNA for the CDR3 is TGCAGTTCCACAGGAGGACAAGAGACCCAGTACTTC.

This clonotype occurred many times. This chain uses TRBV27 with TRBJ2-1, with a weak D call TRBD1 (5 bases). This CDR3 has 14 amino acids. Germline V CDR1 and CDR2: MNHEY, SMNVEV (reference sequence). Between the trimmed V and J ends, which lost 2 bases and 8 bases, there was a span of 13 bases. CDR3 protein: CASSLQGRGDEQFF. CDR3 DNA: TGTGCCAGCAGTTTACAGGGAAGAGGCGATGAGCAGTTCTTC.

V and J are TRBV19 and TRBJ1-3; D not resolved. Trimming shortened V by 4 bases and J by 2 bases, and 9 bases separated the two germline ends. CDR3 length equals 14 residues. CDR1 and CDR2 from the germline V gene are LNHDA and SQIVND (reference sequence). The CDR3 sequence: CASSKVGTGNTIYF. DNA for the CDR3: TGTGCCAGTAGTAAAGTCGGGACTGGAAACACCATATATTTT.

About this clonotype: The junction departs from germline at one end; a sequencing error may be responsible. The chain is built from TRBV19 and TRBJ1-5; TRBD1 might be the D (5 bases). Germline V gives CDR1 LNHDA, CDR2 SQIVND (reference sequence). The CDR3 loop spans 14 amino acids. CDR3 sequence reads: CASSIVPGSQPQHF. CDR3 coding DNA: TGTGCCAGTAGCATAGTCCCAGGGAGTCAGCCCCAGCATTTT.

Ten or more counts support this clonotype. V gene TRBV7-3 combines with J gene TRBJ2-3; D possibly matches TRBD1 or TRBD2 (7 bases each). Germline V gene data show CDR1 as SGHTA and CDR2 as FQGTGA. Trimming shortened V by 5 bases and J by 3 bases, and 15 bases separated the two germline ends. The length of the CDR3 is 15 residues. This chain's CDR3 is CASSPGGGPTDTQYF. DNA for the CDR3: TGTGCCAGCAGCCCAGGGGGAGGGCCTACAGATACGCAGTATTTT.

V gene TRBV20-1 combines with J gene TRBJ2-7; D is possibly TRBD1 (5 bases). The CDR3 contains 15 residues. Germline CDR1 DFQATT, CDR2 SNEGSKA (reference sequence). V was clipped by 0 bases and J by 0 bases, with 12 bases between them. The CDR3 nucleotides read TGCAGTGCTAGAGACGCCAGGGATAGCTCCTACGAGCAGTACTTC. This codes for CSARDARDSSYEQYF.

This clonotype was found many times. The CDR3 is CASSANSPLHF. As DNA, the CDR3 is TGTGCCAGCAGCGCTAATTCACCCCTCCACTTT. V gene TRBV11-3 combines with J gene TRBJ1-6; D not resolved. The CDR3 consists of 11 residues. Germline CDR1 SGHNT, CDR2 YENEEA. V lost 5 bases and J 6 bases, leaving 2 bases between the germline ends.

This clonotype was picked up many times. The chain recombines TRBV30 with TRBJ1-1; D might be TRBD1 (5 bases). Per the germline V gene, CDR1 is GTSNPN and CDR2 is SVGIG (reference sequence). CDR3 length equals 14 residues. V lost 3 bases, J lost 10 bases, and 21 bases lay in between. The CDR3 is CAWRSIQAHLGAFF. The DNA of the CDR3 is TGTGCCTGGAGGAGTATACAGGCTCACCTGGGAGCTTTCTTT.

This clonotype was counted at least ten times. The V and J genes are TRBV2 and TRBJ2-2; maybe TRBD2 (6 bases). The germline V gene encodes CDR1 SNHLY and CDR2 FYNNEI. The CDR3 consists of 13 residues. Trimming took off 7 bases at V and 8 bases at J, with 14 bases between the two ends. CDR3 bases: TGTGCCAGCACCCTGATGGGGGGAGGGGAGCTGTTTTTT. It encodes CASTLMGGGELFF.

This chain uses TRBV6-1 with TRBJ2-5; 10 bases align to TRBD1. V gave up 7 bases and J gave up 7 bases; unmatched junction bases: 9. Germline CDR1 MNHNS, CDR2 SASEGT. The CDR3 runs 14 residues. The CDR3 nucleotides read TGTGCCAGCAACCCGGACAGGGGGGGTAGGACCCAGTACTTC. Protein sequence: CASNPDRGGRTQYF.

A few counts support this clonotype. The chain recombines TRBV29-1 with TRBJ2-2; D gene ambiguous. CDR1 is SQVTM and CDR2 is ANQGSEA in the germline V gene. Trimming pared 3 bases from V and 4 bases from J, leaving 9 bases between. The CDR3 has 13 residues. CDR3 sequence reads: CSVDPGFTGELFF. The CDR3 nucleotides are TGCAGCGTTGATCCCGGGTTCACCGGGGAGCTGTTTTTT.

This clonotype was observed many times. The V gene is TRBV3-1, the J gene TRBJ2-2, with 9 bases identical to TRBD2. V dropped 2 bases and J dropped 5; count of bases not matched to a gene: 3. The CDR3 is 15 residues long. Germline V gives CDR1 LGHDT, CDR2 YNNKEL (reference sequence). In DNA form, the CDR3 reads TGTGCCAGCAGCCAACGCGGGAGGGAAACCGGGGAGCTGTTTTTT. It is translated as CASSQRGRETGELFF. The full variable domain, its missing parts supplied by reference TRBV3-1 and TRBJ2-2, is DTAVSQTPKYLVTQMGNDKSIKCEQNLGHDTMYWYKQDSKKFLKIMFSYNNKELIINETVPNRFSPKSPDKAHLNLHINSLELGDSAVYFCASSQRGRETGELFFGEGSRLTVL.

The CDR3 DNA follows: TGTGCCAGCAGCCATACAGGGGGAGCGGATGAAAAACTGTTTTTT. This gives the protein CASSHTGGADEKLFF. The J gene is TRBJ1-4, the V gene TRBV7-3, with 8 nucleotides matching TRBD1. The germline gives CDR1 SGHTA, CDR2 FQGTGA. Trimming removed 5 bases from V and 6 bases from J; junction bases left unmatched: 8. The CDR3 is made up of 15 amino acids.

This clonotype has more than one count but fewer than ten. The rearrangement links TRBV20-1 to TRBJ1-1; D call uncertain. The germline V and J ends were trimmed by 5 bases and 4 bases, with 17 bases remaining between them. The CDR3 sequence is 14 residues long. The germline V gene encodes CDR1 DFQATT and CDR2 SNEGSKA (reference sequence). CDR3 amino acids: CSAAGYSRGTEAFF. CDR3 sequence (DNA): TGCAGTGCTGCGGGGTATTCGCGGGGCACTGAAGCTTTCTTT.

As concerns this clonotype: The junction differs from germline at one of its ends, possibly a read error. The chain joins TRBV6-5 to TRBJ2-3, with 10 bases matching TRBD2. Germline CDR1 and CDR2: MNHEY and SVGAGI. This CDR3 is 18 amino acids long. Here the CDR3 DNA reads TGTGCCAACAGTTACGCTTCCCCCGGGACTAGCGTCACAGATACGCAGTATTTT. This gives the protein CANSYASPGTSVTDTQYF.

V usage is TRBV19 and J usage is TRBJ1-3, with D unclear. The CDR3 covers 15 residues. Trimming removed 3 bases at V and 3 bases at J, with 12 bases between. Germline CDR1 is LNHDA and CDR2 is SQIVND (reference sequence). The chain's CDR3 is CASSIPGRVGNTIYF. CDR3 in DNA: TGTGCCAGTAGTATCCCCGGGAGGGTTGGAAACACCATATATTTT.

This clonotype was recorded at least ten times. The genes are TRBV13 and TRBJ1-1; the match to TRBD1 covers 7 bases. Trimming took 5 bases from V and 7 from J; bases not matched to a gene: 4. CDR1 PRHDT and CDR2 FYEKMQ come from the germline V gene (reference sequence). The CDR3 has 12 amino acids. Here the CDR3 reads CASSEQGSEAFF. CDR3 DNA sequence: TGTGCCAGCAGCGAACAGGGGAGTGAAGCTTTCTTT. The full variable domain, its missing parts supplied by reference TRBV13 and TRBJ1-1, is AAGVIQSPRHLIKEKRETATLKCYPIPRHDTVYWYQQGPGQDPQFLISFYEKMQSDKGSIPDRFSAQQFSDYHSELNMSSLELGDSALYFCASSEQGSEAFFGQGTRLTVV.

This clonotype has a count of ten or more. The gene calls are TRBV3-1 and TRBJ1-1; D gene uncertain. This CDR3 contains 13 residues. V gave up 6 bases and J gave up 5 bases, with 13 bases separating them. Germline values: CDR1 LGHDT, CDR2 YNNKEL (reference sequence). The CDR3 loop reads CASRPSGVTEAFF. The CDR3 bases are TGTGCCAGCAGACCAAGTGGAGTAACTGAAGCTTTCTTT.

This clonotype appeared many times. The chain links TRBV11-2 to TRBJ1-4; TRBD1 matches at 7 bases. V lost 4 bases to trimming and J lost 0 bases; unmatched junction nucleotides: 14. Per the germline V gene, CDR1 is SGHAT and CDR2 is FQNNGV. There are 19 residues in the CDR3. The CDR3 DNA sequence: TGTGCCAGCAGCTCAGACAGGGAGGTTCCCTATCCAACTAATGAAAAACTGTTTTTT. Amino acid sequence: CASSSDREVPYPTNEKLFF.